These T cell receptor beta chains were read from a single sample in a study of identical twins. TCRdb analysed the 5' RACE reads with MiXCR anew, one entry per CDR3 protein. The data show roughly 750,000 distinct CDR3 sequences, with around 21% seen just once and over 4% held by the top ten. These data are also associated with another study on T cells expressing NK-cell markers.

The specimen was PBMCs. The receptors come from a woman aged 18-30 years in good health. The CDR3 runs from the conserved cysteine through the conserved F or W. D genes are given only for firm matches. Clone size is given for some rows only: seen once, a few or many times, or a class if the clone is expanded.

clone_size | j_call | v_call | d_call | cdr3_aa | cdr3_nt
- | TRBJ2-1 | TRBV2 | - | CACRRGNNEQFF | TGTGCCTGCCGCCGGGGGAACAATGAGCAGTTCTTC
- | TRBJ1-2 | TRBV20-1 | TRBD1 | CSARDPGQGYYGYTF | TGCAGTGCTAGAGATCCGGGACAGGGGTACTATGGCTACACCTTC
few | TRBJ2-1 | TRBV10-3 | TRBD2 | CAISEVRTSGNNEQFF | TGTGCCATCAGTGAGGTACGGACTAGCGGGAACAATGAGCAGTTCTTC
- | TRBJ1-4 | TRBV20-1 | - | CSVSAGVGEKLFF | TGCAGTGTGAGCGCCGGGGTTGGAGAAAAACTGTTTTTT
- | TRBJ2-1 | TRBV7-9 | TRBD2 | CASAPGLAGESYNEQFF | TGTGCCAGCGCCCCGGGACTAGCGGGAGAGTCCTACAATGAGCAGTTCTTC
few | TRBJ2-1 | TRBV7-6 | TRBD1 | CASSPNDGTGAYNEQFF | TGTGCCAGCAGCCCGAATGATGGGACAGGGGCCTACAATGAGCAGTTCTTC
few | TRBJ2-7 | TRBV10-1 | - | CASSGAGTPYEQYF | TGCGCCAGCAGTGGGGCAGGCACCCCCTACGAGCAGTACTTC
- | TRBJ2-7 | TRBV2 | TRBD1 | CASSEGQRTYEQYF | TGTGCCAGCAGTGAGGGACAGCGAACCTACGAGCAGTACTTC
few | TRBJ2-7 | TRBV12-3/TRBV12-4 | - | CASSLKFAGPSSYEQYF | TGTGCCAGCAGTTTAAAGTTTGCGGGGCCGAGCTCCTACGAGCAGTACTTC
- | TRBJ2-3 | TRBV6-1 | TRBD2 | CASSDGGGGADTQYF | TGTGCCAGCAGTGATGGGGGCGGGGGGGCAGATACGCAGTATTTT